This T cell receptor beta chain derives from a study of post-analysis software for immune sequencing data. Regarding the study as a whole: Included in a set of 5 or 6 TRBV segments more frequent in patients than controls were TRBV5-6, TRBV5-1 and TRBV20-1. Batch-matched samples strongly co-clustered by F measure.

Per the germline V gene, CDR1 is SGHTA and CDR2 is FQGNSA. V lost 1 base and J lost 1, with 10 bases in between. The CDR3 is 15 residues long. cDNA libraries for TCR beta contained unique molecular identifiers. TCRdb processed the PCR reads anew with MiXCR; each CDR3 protein has one entry. The table shows some 370,000 distinct CDR3 sequences, with 30% to 45% occurring only once. Only a few counts were recorded for this clonotype. Its antigen is not identified. Material: blood. This clonotype was sampled from a girl aged 10-17 years with multiple sclerosis. The chain links TRBV7-2 to TRBJ1-2; D not certain. The DNA of the CDR3 is TGTGCCAGCAGCTTAGACCCCCACTTTAACTATGGCTACACCTTC. This encodes CASSLDPHFNYGYTF. The variable domain in full, with the rest retrieved from reference TRBV7-2 and TRBJ1-2, is GAGVSQSPSNKVTEKGKDVELRCDPISGHTALYWYRQSLGQGLEFLIYFQGNSAPDKSGLPSDRFSAERTGGSVSTLTIQRTQQEDSAVYLCASSLDPHFNYGYTFGSGTRLTVV.